A selection of T cell receptor beta chains follows, all from one sample in a study of CD8 T cells in ankylosing spondylitis. TCRdb reprocessed the 5' RACE reads with MiXCR, giving one entry per CDR3 protein. The data hold about 35,000 distinct CDR3 sequences, with over 9% observed a single time. Sequenced input: blood, either unsorted or a sorted T cell fraction (not recorded which). Receptors originate from a male donor with ankylosing spondylitis or in good health (not recorded which). Both conserved end residues are part of each CDR3. D genes are given only for firm matches. Only part of the rows carry a size: once, few, many, or a class if the clone is expanded.

TRBD1,few,TRBJ1-6,TRBV2,TGTGCCAGCAAATATTCAGGACAGGGGAGCTCACCCCTCCACTTT,CASKYSGQGSSPLHF
.,many,TRBJ2-7,TRBV13,TGTGCCAGCAGCCCGTCGAAAAGCGGGCGAGACGAGCAGTACTTC,CASSPSKSGRDEQYF
.,.,TRBJ2-3,TRBV18,TGTGCCAGCTCACCACGGGGCCACTTAGATACGCAGTATTTT,CASSPRGHLDTQYF
TRBD2,many,TRBJ2-7,TRBV6-5,TGTGCCAGCAGTTACGGCCTGCCTAGCGGAGGGAGCTCCTACGAGCAGTACTTC,CASSYGLPSGGSSYEQYF
TRBD2,many,TRBJ2-3,TRBV28,TGTGCCAGCAGCCATTATGGGACCGGGACTAGCGGCCTCACAGATACGCAGTATTTT,CASSHYGTGTSGLTDTQYF
TRBD1,many,TRBJ2-2,TRBV25-1,TGTGCCAGCAGTGCCCCGGGACAGGGGTCCGGGGAGCTGTTTTTT,CASSAPGQGSGELFF
TRBD1,many,TRBJ1-2,TRBV11-2,TGTGCCAGCAGCCTTGACGGACAGGGCGTGTTTGGGGGCTACACCTTC,CASSLDGQGVFGGYTF
.,many,TRBJ2-2,TRBV6-1,TGTGCCAGCCGACCTGAGAACACCGGGGAGCTGTTTTTT,CASRPENTGELFF
.,many,TRBJ2-3,TRBV10-1,TGCGCCAGCCAACCCCCAGATCGGATAACAGATACGCAGTATTTT,CASQPPDRITDTQYF
.,.,TRBJ2-6,TRBV29-1,TGCAGCGTTGGTATCAGGGAGTTGGGTGGGGCCAACGTCCTGACTTTC,CSVGIRELGGANVLTF
TRBD1,many,TRBJ2-1,TRBV12-3/TRBV12-4,TGTGCCAGCAGAATTACGGGACCGGGACAGCGAGCGAATGAGCAGTTCTTC,CASRITGPGQRANEQFF
.,.,TRBJ2-3,TRBV18,TGTGCCAGCTCACCGGGGCCGGCCACAGATACGCAGTATTTT,CASSPGPATDTQYF
.,.,TRBJ2-7,TRBV7-9,TGTGCCAGCAGCTTCGGGCATCACTACGAGCAGTACTTC,CASSFGHHYEQYF
.,many,TRBJ1-1,TRBV9,TGTGCCAGCAGCGTACGGGGACAGAACACTGAAGCTTTCTTT,CASSVRGQNTEAFF
.,many,TRBJ2-1,TRBV5-1,TGCGCCAGCAGCTTGGCCAGTCCAGCGAGGGATGAGCAGTTCTTC,CASSLASPARDEQFF
.,.,TRBJ2-7,TRBV27,TGTGCCAGCACCTCCTTCCAGGGTGCCGAGCAGTACTTC,CASTSFQGAEQYF
TRBD1,many,TRBJ1-5,TRBV29-1,TGCAGCGTCAGTACTTCCGGGACAGGGAACAATCAGCCCCAGCATTTT,CSVSTSGTGNNQPQHF
.,many,TRBJ1-6,TRBV6-1,TGTGCCAGCACCTACACCGGATTGGATTCACCCCTCCACTTT,CASTYTGLDSPLHF